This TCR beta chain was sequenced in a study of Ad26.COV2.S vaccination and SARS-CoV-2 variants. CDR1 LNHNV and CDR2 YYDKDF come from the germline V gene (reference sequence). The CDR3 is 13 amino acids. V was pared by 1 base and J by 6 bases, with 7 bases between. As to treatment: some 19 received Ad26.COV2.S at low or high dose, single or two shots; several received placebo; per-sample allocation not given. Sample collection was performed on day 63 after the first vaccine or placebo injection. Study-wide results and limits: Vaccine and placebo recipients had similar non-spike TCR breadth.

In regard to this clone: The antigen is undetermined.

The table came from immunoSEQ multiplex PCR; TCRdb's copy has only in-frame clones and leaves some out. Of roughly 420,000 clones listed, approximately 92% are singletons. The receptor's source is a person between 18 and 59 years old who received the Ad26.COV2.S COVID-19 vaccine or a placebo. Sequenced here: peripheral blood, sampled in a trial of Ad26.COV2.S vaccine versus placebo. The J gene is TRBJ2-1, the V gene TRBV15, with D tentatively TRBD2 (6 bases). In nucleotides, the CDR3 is TGTGCCACCAGCAGAGGGGGGGTCAATGAGCAGTTCTTC. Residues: CATSRGGVNEQFF.